In this sample, the clone carrying this T cell receptor (beta chain) turned up a few times. Original processing notes: For nucleated cells, counts were estimated from reference gene primer amplification. The protocol was immunoSEQ multiplex PCR, while the TCRdb copy is restricted to in-frame clones and leaves out a portion. The V and J calls and clone size come from that table; D and trimming were worked out from the DNA. This table has tens of thousands of clones, 88% appearing once. The data stem from a study of blood T cell repertoires in COVID-19. Whole-study context: Donors in the United States, Italy and Spain gave samples during acute or convalescent COVID-19. In each case, the material was cDNA or gDNA derived from T cells, B-cell-depleted T cells, or PBMCs.

The CDR3 totals 16 residues. Trimming at V came to 1 base and at J to 9 bases, leaving 10 bases not matched to a gene. CDR1 MGHRA and CDR2 YSYEKL come from the germline V gene. V gene TRBV4-1 combines with J gene TRBJ1-5; 9 bases line up with TRBD1. The TCR was taken from a man in his fifties or sixties with active COVID-19. Input material: peripheral blood. CDR3 sequence (DNA): TGCGCCAGCAGCCAAGTACCGGGACAGGGCCTGTGGCCCCAGCATTTT. It yields the protein CASSQVPGQGLWPQHF.